The entry below gives a single T cell receptor (beta chain) sequence along with its context. Its specificity is unknown. Amplification used 60 Vbeta primers and 13 Jbeta primers. TCRdb's copy holds only in-frame clones and misses some; the assay was immunoSEQ multiplex PCR. The sample has some 170,000 clones; 72% are singletons. The sample belongs to a study of cytomegalovirus exposure and HLA in healthy donors. The study's findings and limits: Reported findings show TCR beta sequences accurately forecast HLA-A and HLA-B alleles in most subjects. A list of approximately 160 TCR beta chains associated with cytomegalovirus was given. Later work found most CMV-associated TCR beta chains apparently HLA-restricted. Upon later analysis, TCR association rates were observed to vary by HLA locus, being highest for DRB1 and lowest for HLA-C.

V lost 5 bases, J lost 3 bases, and 14 bases stayed unmatched. The CDR3 covers 17 residues. Germline CDR1 reads SEHNR; CDR2 reads FQNEAQ (reference sequence). The source material was PBMCs. The V call is TRBV7-9, the J call TRBJ2-7; 9 bases map to TRBD1. The clonotype originates from a human donor in good health. The CDR3 loop is CASSPRSGTGNDYEQYF. For the CDR3, the DNA is TGTGCCAGCAGCCCGCGATCCGGGACAGGGAACGACTACGAGCAGTACTTC.